The rows below give T cell receptor beta chains drawn from one sample of a study of cytomegalovirus exposure and HLA in healthy donors. Measured with immunoSEQ multiplex PCR; TCRdb has only the in-frame clones, and not every one. The sample records 100,000 or so clones, under 85% being singletons. Material for sequencing was PBMCs. The receptor set was obtained from a woman aged 35 to 49 in good health and CMV-seronegative. Each CDR3 is given without its conserved first and last residue. A row's size may be missing; if present it is once, few, many or a size class.

V gene: TRBV7-7; J gene: TRBJ1-3; clone size: NA; CDR3 protein: ASSSGALSSGNTIY
V gene: TRBV6-6; J gene: TRBJ1-6; clone size: NA; CDR3 protein: ASSAGPESNSPLH
V gene: TRBV7-9; J gene: TRBJ2-1; clone size: NA; CDR3 protein: SSSPGGLAGDYNEQF
V gene: TRBV5-6; J gene: TRBJ2-7; clone size: few; CDR3 protein: ASSLEVSGGEFYEQY
V gene: TRBV9; J gene: TRBJ2-7; clone size: NA; CDR3 protein: ASSVDASGLYEQY
V gene: TRBV6-5; J gene: TRBJ2-4; clone size: NA; CDR3 protein: ASSYSPLDRNIQY
V gene: TRBV6-5; J gene: TRBJ2-7; clone size: NA; CDR3 protein: ASSLDRGYEQY
V gene: TRBV11-2; J gene: TRBJ1-1; clone size: NA; CDR3 protein: ASSPGTGGAF
V gene: TRBV6-1; J gene: TRBJ2-5; clone size: NA; CDR3 protein: ASSLWTGKETQY
V gene: TRBV4-3; J gene: TRBJ2-7; clone size: NA; CDR3 protein: ASSQEASTYEQY
V gene: TRBV25-1; J gene: TRBJ2-2; clone size: few; CDR3 protein: ATQSPVNTGELF
V gene: TRBV4-1; J gene: TRBJ1-5; clone size: few; CDR3 protein: ASSQDVRSHQPQH
V gene: TRBV21-1; J gene: TRBJ2-1; clone size: NA; CDR3 protein: ASSKALSASGIDEQF